The 32 T cell receptor beta chains below were found in one sample sequenced in a study of blood T cell repertoires in COVID-19 (dated by TCRdb to the early 2020s). Libraries were prepared through the immunoSEQ multiplex PCR assay. TCRdb limited this immuneACCESS table to in-frame rearrangements with V and J called. A share of clones is missing; checked studies link under half to unresolved V genes, and the rest is unexplained. The sample table contains over 120,000 clones; only one count was recorded for around nine tenths of them. The top ten clones comprise 1.5% to 2% of the sample. Sequenced input: peripheral blood. The receptors originated from a human donor in a cohort sampled during active COVID-19.

The chain has TRBV19 and TRBJ2-5; 9 bases are shared with TRBD1. Germline lookup yields CDR1 LNHDA and CDR2 SQIVND (reference sequence). This CDR3 contains 15 residues. V shed 5 bases, J shed 0 bases, and the junction held 4 bases outside the gene matches. CDR3 amino acids: CASSSGQGNQETQYF. The DNA for the CDR3 is TGTGCCAGTAGTTCGGGACAGGGAAACCAAGAGACCCAGTACTTC.

The chain uses TRBV7-9 and TRBJ1-1; D might be TRBD1 (6 bases). V was pared by 5 bases and J by 0 bases, with 13 bases between. This CDR3 is 15 amino acids long. Per the germline V gene, CDR1 is SEHNR and CDR2 is FQNEAQ (reference sequence). DNA of the CDR3: TGTGCCAGCAGCCGCAGGGGTGGGGTGAACACTGAAGCTTTCTTT. This codes for CASSRRGGVNTEAFF.

The chain has TRBV6-2 or TRBV6-3 and TRBJ1-6, with TRBD1 as a possible D gene (6 bases). The V end lost 6 bases, the J end lost 9 bases, and 9 bases lay between the germline ends. Per the germline V gene, CDR1 is MNHEY and CDR2 is SVGEGT. The CDR3 extends over 12 amino acids. CDR3 residues: CASSLGGSPLHF. The CDR3 DNA reads TGTGCCAGCAGCCTAGGGGGTTCACCCCTCCACTTT.

This clone has just one count. V gene TRBV5-1 combines with J gene TRBJ1-1, with D perhaps TRBD1 (5 bases). Per the germline V gene, CDR1 is SGHRS and CDR2 is YFSETQ. The CDR3 is made up of 13 amino acids. Between the trimmed V and J ends, which lost 4 bases and 6 bases, there was a span of 13 bases. CDR3 sequence reads: CASSKHAGPEAFF. The CDR3 region has the DNA TGCGCCAGCAGCAAACATGCGGGACCTGAAGCTTTCTTT. The full variable domain, in which reference TRBV5-1 and TRBJ1-1 provide the parts outside the CDR3, is KAGVTQTPRYLIKTRGQQVTLSCSPISGHRSVSWYQQTPGQGLQFLFEYFSETQRNKGNFPGRFSGRQFSNSRSEMNVSTLELGDSALYLCASSKHAGPEAFFGQGTRLTVV.

This chain joins TRBV5-1 and TRBJ2-3; 7 bases align to TRBD1. V lost 0 bases to trimming and J lost 2 bases; unmatched junction nucleotides: 6. The CDR3 has 16 residues. The V gene's germline CDR1 is SGHRS and CDR2 YFSETQ. CDR3 coding DNA: TGCGCCAGCAGCTTGGACAGGGGACCGTCCACAGATACGCAGTATTTT. Its protein is CASSLDRGPSTDTQYF.

The chain couples TRBV15 to TRBJ2-2, with 12 nucleotides matching TRBD1. The V gene end was trimmed by 0 bases and the J gene end by 7 bases; junction bases not matched to a gene: 3. The CDR3 totals 16 residues. The germline gives CDR1 LNHNV, CDR2 YYDKDF (reference sequence). The CDR3 loop is CATSREGQGAIGELFF. CDR3 sequence (DNA): TGTGCCACCAGCAGAGAGGGACAGGGGGCTATCGGGGAGCTGTTTTTT.

This chain connects TRBV11-1 to TRBJ1-2; 9 nucleotides align to TRBD1. V lost 5 bases and J lost 7; bases outside the gene matches: 8. Germline V gene data show CDR1 as SGHAT and CDR2 as FQDESV (reference sequence). The CDR3 spans 14 residues. CDR3 nucleotide sequence: TGTGCCAGCAGCCCGTGGACAGGGGTACCTGGCTACACCTTC. Translating it yields CASSPWTGVPGYTF.

The chain links TRBV4-2 to TRBJ2-2, with D possibly being TRBD2 (6 bases). Germline loops: CDR1 LGHNA, CDR2 YNFKEQ. V lost 7 bases and J 6 bases, leaving 15 bases between the germline ends. CDR3 size: 14 residues. CDR3 sequence: CASTLTSSSGELFF. DNA for the CDR3: TGTGCCAGCACCCTGACTAGTTCATCCGGGGAGCTGTTTTTT.

This chain uses TRBV28 with TRBJ2-7, with D tentatively TRBD1 (5 bases). CDR1 and CDR2 (germline): MDHEN, SYDVKM. This CDR3 spans 15 amino acids. Trimming shortened V by 8 bases and J by 3 bases, and 20 bases separated the two germline ends. The CDR3 sequence is CASQDYRLGHYEQYF. The CDR3 bases are TGTGCCAGCCAAGATTACAGGCTGGGTCACTACGAGCAGTACTTC.

This chain connects TRBV6-1 to TRBJ2-3; tentative D call: TRBD2 (7 bases). Germline assignment: CDR1 MNHNS and CDR2 SASEGT. V shed 0 bases and J shed 0 bases, with 13 bases lying between them. This CDR3 is built from 17 residues. The CDR3 sequence is CASSEAWAGASTDTQYF. DNA of the CDR3: TGTGCCAGCAGTGAAGCGTGGGCGGGGGCTAGCACAGATACGCAGTATTTT.

The rearrangement uses TRBV5-6 and TRBJ2-5; possible D gene TRBD2, 5 bases. This CDR3 region has 15 residues. Per germline, CDR1 SGHDT and CDR2 YYEEEE. V shed 0 bases and J shed 0 bases, with 9 bases lying between them. The CDR3 DNA follows: TGTGCCAGCAGCTTGGTCTCGGGGTACCAAGAGACCCAGTACTTC. Translated: CASSLVSGYQETQYF.

The chain is built from TRBV27 and TRBJ1-5; TRBD1 aligns across 9 bases. The CDR3 sequence is 13 residues long. Germline CDR1 is MNHEY and CDR2 is SMNVEV (reference sequence). V shed 4 bases, J shed 9 bases, and the junction held 4 bases outside the gene matches. The CDR3 DNA follows: TGTGCCAGCAGTTCCGGGACAGGGTTGCCCCAGCATTTT. It codes for CASSSGTGLPQHF.

About this clone itself: Other DNA sequences in the sample encode the same CDR3. V usage is TRBV10-3 and J usage is TRBJ2-2; 7 bases agree with TRBD1. From germline, CDR1 is ENHRY and CDR2 SYGVKD. This CDR3 comprises 14 residues. V gave up 6 bases and J gave up 2 bases; unmatched junction bases: 3. The CDR3 bases are TGTGCCATCAGGACAGGGCCTAACACCGGGGAGCTGTTTTTT. Protein product: CAIRTGPNTGELFF.

This chain uses TRBV5-4 with TRBJ2-1; 13 bases fit TRBD2. J gave up 7 bases and V 4 bases, and 5 bases lay outside the gene matches. Germline V gene lookup returns CDR1 SGHNT and CDR2 YYREEE (reference sequence). The CDR3 sequence is 15 residues long. The CDR3 reads CASSPGLAGRNEQFF. CDR3 in DNA: TGTGCCAGCAGCCCGGGACTAGCGGGGAGGAATGAGCAGTTCTTC.

The J gene is TRBJ2-1, the V gene TRBV6-2 or TRBV6-3; 9 bases map to TRBD2. The CDR3 contains 15 residues. The germline V gene encodes CDR1 MNHEY and CDR2 SVGEGT. The ends lost 5 bases at V and 3 bases at J; junction bases unmatched: 5. CDR3: CASSQAGGNYNEQFF. The CDR3 bases are TGTGCCAGCAGTCAAGCGGGGGGAAACTACAATGAGCAGTTCTTC.

A single count supports this clone. The chain couples TRBV5-8 to TRBJ1-1; 7 bases are shared with TRBD1. V was clipped by 9 bases and J by 0 bases; unmatched bases: 8. The CDR3 length is 14 residues. Germline CDR1 SGHTS, CDR2 YDEGEE. DNA for the CDR3: TGTGCCACGCAGGGGGGATTGGTGAACACTGAAGCTTTCTTT. Translating gives CATQGGLVNTEAFF.

The V gene is TRBV27, the J gene TRBJ2-3, with TRBD1 identical over 9 bases. Germline CDR1 is MNHEY and CDR2 is SMNVEV (reference sequence). J gave up 2 bases and V 8 bases, and 5 bases lay outside the gene matches. This CDR3 is built from 14 residues. CDR3 amino acids: CASGDRAFTDTQYF. In DNA form, the CDR3 reads TGTGCCAGCGGGGACAGGGCATTCACAGATACGCAGTATTTT.

The rearrangement uses TRBV5-1 and TRBJ2-5; tentative D call: TRBD1 (6 bases). Trimming cost V 3 bases and J 0 bases, with 9 bases left between them. Germline lookup yields CDR1 SGHRS and CDR2 YFSETQ. CDR3 length: 14 residues. The CDR3 reads CASSWTANQETQYF. The CDR3 DNA reads as TGCGCCAGCAGCTGGACAGCCAACCAAGAGACCCAGTACTTC.

The rearrangement links TRBV30 to TRBJ2-2, with D unresolved. The CDR3 extends over 12 amino acids. V lost 2 bases to trimming and J lost 8 bases, with 9 bases between them. CDR1 and CDR2 (germline): GTSNPN, SVGIG (reference sequence). The CDR3 is CAWSMRPGELFF. As DNA, the CDR3 is TGTGCCTGGAGTATGAGGCCAGGGGAGCTGTTTTTT. Looking up the rest from reference TRBV30 and TRBJ2-2 gives the full variable domain: SQTIHQWPATLVQPVGSPLSLECTVEGTSNPNLYWYRQAAGRGLQLLFYSVGIGQISSEVPQNLSASRPQDRQFILSSKKLLLSDSGFYLCAWSMRPGELFFGEGSRLTVL.

This chain uses TRBV6-5 with TRBJ2-3, with D unclear. Germline V lookup: CDR1 MNHEY, CDR2 SVGAGI. The CDR3 is 10 residues long. Between the trimmed V and J ends, which lost 10 bases and 5 bases, there was a span of 7 bases. The CDR3 nucleotides read TGTGCCACCTACGAAGATACGCAGTATTTT. Translation gives CATYEDTQYF.

The chain has TRBV5-6 and TRBJ2-6, with 7 bases that match TRBD1. The CDR3 extends over 19 amino acids. J was trimmed by 0 bases and V by 0 bases; bases with no gene match: 9. From germline, CDR1 is SGHDT and CDR2 YYEEEE. The CDR3 loop reads CASSLVSVGGPSGANVLTF. The CDR3, as DNA: TGTGCCAGCAGCTTGGTCTCCGTAGGGGGCCCCTCTGGGGCCAACGTCCTGACTTTC.

V and J are TRBV7-2 and TRBJ2-3; a possible D gene is TRBD1 (6 bases). The germline V and J ends were trimmed by 4 bases and 2 bases, with 13 bases remaining between them. CDR1 SGHTA and CDR2 FQGNSA come from the germline V gene. CDR3 size: 15 residues. The CDR3 nucleotides read TGTGCCAGCAGCTCCCTTTTGGGGGCCACAGATACGCAGTATTTT. As protein: CASSSLLGATDTQYF. The entire variable domain, with the rest obtained from reference TRBV7-2 and TRBJ2-3, is as follows: GAGVSQSPSNKVTEKGKDVELRCDPISGHTALYWYRQSLGQGLEFLIYFQGNSAPDKSGLPSDRFSAERTGGSVSTLTIQRTQQEDSAVYLCASSSLLGATDTQYFGPGTRLTVL.

The chain is built from TRBV19 and TRBJ2-1; D call uncertain. Between the trimmed V and J ends, which lost 5 bases and 5 bases, there was a span of 16 bases. The length of the CDR3 is 15 residues. Germline assignment: CDR1 LNHDA and CDR2 SQIVND (reference sequence). CDR3 nucleotides: TGTGCCAGTAGTTCGTCAGTCGTTTTTGACAATGAGCAGTTCTTC. Translating it yields CASSSSVVFDNEQFF.

This clone was detected once. This chain connects TRBV5-6 to TRBJ1-2; TRBD1 aligns across 8 bases. CDR1 and CDR2 from the germline V gene are SGHDT and YYEEEE. V gave up 4 bases and J gave up 3 bases; unmatched junction bases: 5. The CDR3 sequence is 14 residues long. The CDR3 protein is CASSIRGLHYGYTF. CDR3 DNA: TGTGCCAGCAGCATCAGGGGGCTTCACTATGGCTACACCTTC.

V is TRBV5-6 and J is TRBJ2-1; D is possibly TRBD1 (5 bases). The CDR3 runs to 15 residues. CDR1 SGHDT and CDR2 YYEEEE come from the germline V gene. V lost 4 bases, J lost 0 bases, and 11 bases lay in between. Here the CDR3 DNA reads TGTGCCAGCAGCCTACAGGAGAGCTCCTACAATGAGCAGTTCTTC. This translates into CASSLQESSYNEQFF.

The sample holds one count of this clone. The rearrangement uses TRBV29-1 and TRBJ2-3, with D possibly matching TRBD1 (5 bases). V gave up 2 bases and J gave up 4 bases, with 13 bases separating them. Germline assignment: CDR1 SQVTM and CDR2 ANQGSEA. The CDR3 contains 14 residues. The CDR3 DNA is TGCAGCGTTGAATCCCAGGGATCGCCAGATACGCAGTATTTT. Translation: CSVESQGSPDTQYF.

The V and J genes are TRBV6-2 or TRBV6-3 and TRBJ2-5, with TRBD1 identical over 10 bases. Germline CDR1 reads MNHEY; CDR2 reads SVGEGT. The CDR3 runs to 14 residues. With V trimmed by 6 bases and J by 4 bases, 5 bases remained unmatched. The CDR3 coding sequence is TGTGCCAGCAGCATGACAGGGGGCCTAGAGACCCAGTACTTC. Protein: CASSMTGGLETQYF.

The V call is TRBV5-1, the J call TRBJ1-5, with TRBD1 matching over 8 bases. CDR3 length: 14 amino acids. J gave up 3 bases and V 4 bases, and 3 bases lay outside the gene matches. CDR1 and CDR2 from the germline V gene are SGHRS and YFSETQ. DNA of the CDR3: TGCGCCAGCAGCCCACAGGGGGACAATCAGCCCCAGCATTTT. Protein sequence: CASSPQGDNQPQHF.

The chain couples TRBV7-2 to TRBJ1-5; D is uncertain. Trimming removed 2 bases at V and 1 base at J, with 9 bases between. The CDR3 is made up of 15 amino acids. Germline assignment: CDR1 SGHTA and CDR2 FQGNSA. DNA for the CDR3: TGTGCCAGCAGCTTATACGGCGGCAGCAATCAGCCCCAGCATTTT. Protein sequence: CASSLYGGSNQPQHF. Full variable domain (outside the CDR3, taken from reference TRBV7-2 and TRBJ1-5): GAGVSQSPSNKVTEKGKDVELRCDPISGHTALYWYRQSLGQGLEFLIYFQGNSAPDKSGLPSDRFSAERTGGSVSTLTIQRTQQEDSAVYLCASSLYGGSNQPQHFGDGTRLSIL.

The chain employs TRBV12-3 or TRBV12-4 and TRBJ1-2, with D uncertain. Trimming cost V 2 bases and J 4 bases, with 8 bases left between them. The CDR3 loop spans 13 amino acids. The CDR3 loop is CASSLRRIYGYTF. The CDR3 DNA sequence: TGTGCCAGCAGTTTAAGGAGAATCTATGGCTACACCTTC.

A single count supports this clone. This chain uses TRBV7-9 with TRBJ1-1; a possible D gene is TRBD1 (5 bases). The germline CDR1 and CDR2 sequences are SEHNR and FQNEAQ (reference sequence). Trimming removed 4 bases at V and 1 base at J, with 10 bases between. The length of the CDR3 is 14 residues. The CDR3 protein is CASSSVGGNTEAFF. DNA of the CDR3: TGTGCCAGCAGCTCAGTCGGGGGGAACACTGAAGCTTTCTTT. The full variable domain, with the rest looked up from reference TRBV7-9 and TRBJ1-1, is DTGVSQNPRHKITKRGQNVTFRCDPISEHNRLYWYRQTLGQGPEFLTYFQNEAQLEKSRLLSDRFSAERPKGSFSTLEIQRTEQGDSAMYLCASSSVGGNTEAFFGQGTRLTVV.

DNA for the CDR3: TGTGCCAGCAGCCAATGGTCTCCCCATGAGGAGGTCATCTATGGCTACACCTTC. It is translated as CASSQWSPHEEVIYGYTF. V is TRBV3-1 (or the pseudogene TRBV3-2) and J is TRBJ1-2; no definite D call. From germline, CDR1 is LGHDT and CDR2 YNNKEL (reference sequence). This CDR3 region has 18 residues. Deletions cut 2 bases from V and 4 bases from J, with 23 bases between.